This T cell receptor beta chain was obtained from a study of T cells in Graves' hyperthyroidism and ophthalmopathy. Per the germline V gene, CDR1 is ENHRY and CDR2 is SYGVKD. This CDR3 is built from 13 residues. V lost 7 bases to trimming and J lost 5 bases, with 12 bases between them. This clonotype has a handful of counts. TCR beta CDR3 regions were amplified from RNA. The TCR CDR3 first-round RT-PCR relied on the HTBI primer set. MiXCR, applied by TCRdb to the multiplex PCR reads, yields one record per CDR3 protein. The sample includes under 400,000 distinct CDR3 sequences, around 25% seen only once; the top ten take 70% to 75%.

Sequenced: blood. The rearrangement links TRBV10-3 to TRBJ2-1; D may correspond to TRBD1 or TRBD2 (5 bases each). This sequence was found in a man aged 50-60 years with Graves' hyperthyroidism. This CDR3 is CAITGRDDNEQFF. CDR3 nucleotide sequence: TGTGCCATCACCGGCCGGGACGACAATGAGCAGTTCTTC.